This entry lists 11 T cell receptor beta chains sequenced from one sample in a study of blood T cell repertoires in COVID-19. Profiled with immunoSEQ multiplex PCR; TCRdb holds only in-frame clones, not every one. Among approximately 97,000 clones listed, about 85% were seen once. Sequencing used peripheral blood. The receptors stem from a man older than 75 with acute or convalescent COVID-19.

This clone showed up just once. The chain joins TRBV5-4 to TRBJ2-3; TRBD2 might be the D (5 bases). V shed 0 bases and J shed 0 bases, with 14 bases lying between them. The germline gives CDR1 SGHNT, CDR2 YYREEE (reference sequence). The CDR3 is 17 residues long. This chain's CDR3 is CASSLVGGGRSTDTQYF. Here the CDR3 DNA reads TGTGCCAGCAGCTTGGTAGGTGGCGGGCGTAGCACAGATACGCAGTATTTT.

The rearrangement links TRBV4-1 to TRBJ2-1; TRBD2 agrees at 15 bases. Germline CDR1 is MGHRA and CDR2 is YSYEKL. V was clipped by 1 base and J by 1 base; unmatched bases: 5. CDR3 size: 19 residues. CDR3 sequence: CASSQGRTSGRGSYNEQFF. CDR3 DNA: TGCGCCAGCAGCCAAGGTAGGACTAGCGGGAGGGGGTCCTACAATGAGCAGTTCTTC.

This sequence joins TRBV6-5 and TRBJ2-7; weak D call: TRBD1 (6 bases). The CDR3 is 15 amino acids. With 2 bases removed from V and 3 bases from J, the gap between germline ends came to 14 bases. Per germline, CDR1 MNHEY and CDR2 SVGAGI. The CDR3 region is CASSYPSSGVYEQYF. CDR3 sequence (DNA): TGTGCCAGCAGTTACCCCAGTTCAGGGGTCTACGAGCAGTACTTC.

This clone was seen ten or more times. The chain employs TRBV24-1 and TRBJ2-3; D perhaps matches TRBD2 (6 bases). Trimming pared 0 bases from V and 4 bases from J, leaving 16 bases between. In germline, CDR1 is KGHDR, CDR2 SFDVKD. The length of the CDR3 is 17 residues. CDR3 sequence reads: CATSDLRTGVPPDTQYF. The CDR3 coding sequence is TGTGCCACCAGTGATTTGCGAACGGGAGTCCCCCCAGATACGCAGTATTTT.

The CDR3 bases are TGCGCCAGCAGAAATAGCGGGGGTCCAGATACGCAGTATTTT. This encodes CASRNSGGPDTQYF. The chain carries TRBV5-1 and TRBJ2-3, with 9 bases identical to TRBD2. Looked up from germline, CDR1 is SGHRS and CDR2 is YFSETQ. The J segment lost 4 bases and the V segment lost 5 bases, leaving 5 bases of the junction unmatched. CDR3 length: 14 amino acids.

The genes are TRBV7-2 and TRBJ2-1; 12 bases map to TRBD2. This CDR3 comprises 15 residues. Germline V gene data show CDR1 as SGHTA and CDR2 as FQGNSA. Trimming removed 5 bases from V and 9 bases from J; junction bases left unmatched: 8. CDR3 in amino acids: CASSNTSGRSGEQFF. The CDR3 DNA is TGTGCCAGCAGCAACACTAGCGGGAGGAGCGGTGAGCAGTTCTTC. The full variable domain, completed using reference TRBV7-2 and TRBJ2-1, is GAGVSQSPSNKVTEKGKDVELRCDPISGHTALYWYRQSLGQGLEFLIYFQGNSAPDKSGLPSDRFSAERTGGSVSTLTIQRTQQEDSAVYLCASSNTSGRSGEQFFGPGTRLTVL.

This clone occurred a few times. This chain links TRBV5-1 with TRBJ1-2; TRBD1 aligns across 9 bases. CDR3 length: 21 amino acids. The germline V gene encodes CDR1 SGHRS and CDR2 YFSETQ. The junction had 28 bases not matched to a gene; V was cut back by 4 bases and J by 6 bases. CDR3 DNA sequence: TGCGCCAGCAGCCCGAGTCCCGGGACAGGGCAAGTTAGTCTGAGGGGGCATGGCTACACCTTC. Translating gives CASSPSPGTGQVSLRGHGYTF.

The sample holds a few counts of this clone. The chain combines TRBV29-1 with TRBJ2-2; 16 bases line up with TRBD2. The length of the CDR3 is 19 residues. Germline values: CDR1 SQVTM, CDR2 ANQGSEA. J was trimmed by 6 bases and V by 5 bases; bases with no gene match: 15. The CDR3 DNA is TGCAGCGTTCCCGGGACTAGCGGGAGGGCTTTAGGTTTCGCCGGGGAGCTGTTTTTT. Protein sequence: CSVPGTSGRALGFAGELFF.

The rearrangement joins TRBV25-1 to TRBJ2-1, with D hard to call. V lost 2 bases, J lost 0 bases, and 11 bases lay in between. The CDR3 covers 16 residues. Germline CDR1 reads MGHDK; CDR2 reads SYGVNS. The CDR3 DNA is TGTGCCAGCAGTGAAGCCACAGTTAGCTCCTACAATGAGCAGTTCTTC. It yields the protein CASSEATVSSYNEQFF.

The chain joins TRBV19 to TRBJ2-5; D may be TRBD1 (6 bases). From germline, CDR1 is LNHDA and CDR2 SQIVND (reference sequence). Trimming removed 4 bases from V and 3 bases from J, with 9 bases in between. The length of the CDR3 is 13 residues. CDR3 nucleotides: TGTGCCAGTAGTAGTGGGGACAAAGAGACCCAGTACTTC. Translated: CASSSGDKETQYF.

V usage is TRBV11-3 and J usage is TRBJ2-1; 7 bases map to TRBD1. The junction had 14 bases not matched to a gene; V was cut back by 5 bases and J by 4 bases. The germline gives CDR1 SGHNT, CDR2 YENEEA. This CDR3 spans 17 amino acids. CDR3 bases: TGTGCCAGCAGCCTACAAACCGGGACAGAGGAATACAATGAGCAGTTCTTC. Translation: CASSLQTGTEEYNEQFF.